This TCR beta chain was recovered during a study of control samples from healthy donors and cancer patients. Looked up from germline, CDR1 is LNHNV and CDR2 is YYDKDF (reference sequence). The ends were cut back, 5 bases at V and 0 bases at J, with 9 bases in the middle. The CDR3 covers 14 residues. Assay: immunoSEQ multiplex PCR; the TCRdb copy retains only in-frame clones and omits some. The sample shows roughly 220,000 clones, roughly 94% of them seen only once. Material: blood. The genes are TRBV15 and TRBJ2-3; D unclear. This TCR derives from a man aged 45-60 years in good health. The CDR3 DNA reads as TGTGCCACCAGCGGGATACCTAGCACAGATACGCAGTATTTT. Its translation is CATSGIPSTDTQYF. Together with reference TRBV15 and TRBJ2-3, the CDR3 gives the full variable domain: DAMVIQNPRYQVTQFGKPVTLSCSQTLNHNVMYWYQQKSSQAPKLLFHYYDKDFNNEADTPDNFQSRRPNTSFCFLDIRSPGLGDTAMYLCATSGIPSTDTQYFGPGTRLTVL.